This TCR beta chain was identified in a study of T cell responses to AZD1222 COVID-19 vaccine. Study-wide context: Analysis merged second doses at about 4 or about 12 weeks. Overall study findings and caveats: Following two doses of AZD1222, Spike-specific TCR breadth and depth rose.

The CDR3 is 17 amino acids. V was pared by 8 bases and J by 0 bases, with 17 bases between. From germline, CDR1 is MNHEY and CDR2 SMNVEV (reference sequence). This clone turned up a few times. Its antigen is not identified. Profiled with immunoSEQ multiplex PCR; TCRdb holds only in-frame clones, not every one. The table has about 74,000 clones, 86% seen once. V gene TRBV27 combines with J gene TRBJ2-6, with no clear D. The sequence was collected from an adult in good health. The starting material was peripheral blood, obtained on day 0 of AZD1222 vaccination. CDR3 sequence reads: CASYPPGSTSGANVLTF. CDR3 DNA sequence: TGTGCCAGCTACCCCCCAGGATCGACCTCTGGGGCCAACGTCCTGACTTTC.